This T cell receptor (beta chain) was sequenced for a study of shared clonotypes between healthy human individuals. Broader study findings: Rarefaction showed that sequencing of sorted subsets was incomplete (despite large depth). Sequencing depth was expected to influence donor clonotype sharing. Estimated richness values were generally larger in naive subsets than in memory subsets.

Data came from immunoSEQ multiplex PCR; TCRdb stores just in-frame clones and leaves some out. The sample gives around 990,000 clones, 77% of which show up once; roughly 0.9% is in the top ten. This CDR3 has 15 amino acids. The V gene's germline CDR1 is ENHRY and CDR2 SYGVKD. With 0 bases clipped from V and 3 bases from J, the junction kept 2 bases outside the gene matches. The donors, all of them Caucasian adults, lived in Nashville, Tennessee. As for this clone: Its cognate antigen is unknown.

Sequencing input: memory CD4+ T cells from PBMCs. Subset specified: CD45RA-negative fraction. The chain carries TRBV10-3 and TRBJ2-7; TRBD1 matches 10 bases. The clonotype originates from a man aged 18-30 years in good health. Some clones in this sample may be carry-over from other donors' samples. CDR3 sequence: CAISESRTGGYEQYF. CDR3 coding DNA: TGTGCCATCAGTGAGTCGAGGACAGGGGGCTACGAGCAGTACTTC.